The clone carrying this TCR beta chain has more than one count but fewer than ten. As yet, its antigen is unknown. Amplification used 60 Vbeta primers and 13 Jbeta primers. Clones were sequenced by immunoSEQ multiplex PCR, and TCRdb holds only the in-frame ones, with some missing. The profile shows 30,000 to 40,000 clones, less than 75% of them singletons. The data belong to a study of cytomegalovirus exposure and HLA in healthy donors. Study results and caveats: The authors later found most CMV-associated TCR beta chains appeared HLA-restricted.

The sequenced sample consisted of PBMCs. This sequence was found in a man aged 35 to 55 in good health and CMV-seropositive.

Here the CDR3 reads CASSDGAGNTGELFF. The DNA of the CDR3 is TGTGCCAGCAGTGACGGAGCGGGAAACACCGGGGAGCTGTTTTTT. The V and J genes are TRBV6-4 and TRBJ2-2, with 7 bases aligning to TRBD2. Germline V gene data show CDR1 as MRHNA and CDR2 as SNTAGT. This CDR3 is built from 15 residues. J gave up 2 bases and V 2 bases, and 2 bases lay outside the gene matches.